Listed here is a single T cell receptor (beta chain). In the original workflow: Using reference gene primer amplification, nucleated cell counts were estimated. The assay was immunoSEQ multiplex PCR, and TCRdb's table has in-frame clones only and misses some. That table gives V, J and clone size, and the DNA gave D and trimming. The sample yields about 140,000 clones, 75% to 90% seen once. This record comes from a study of blood T cell repertoires in COVID-19. Study-level background: Acute and convalescent COVID-19 samples came from the United States, Italy and Spain. In each case, the material was cDNA or gDNA derived from T cells, B-cell-depleted T cells, or PBMCs.

The V and J ends lost 2 bases and 3 bases, in that order; junction bases with no gene match: 10. The CDR3 covers 18 residues. CDR1 is LNHDA and CDR2 is SQIVND in the germline V gene (reference sequence). The source material was peripheral blood. The V gene is TRBV19, the J gene TRBJ1-6; 7 nucleotides line up with TRBD1. The origin of this receptor is a woman at least 80 years old with acute or convalescent COVID-19. The CDR3 nucleotides are TGTGCCAGTAGTATACCGGTCGGACAGGCAAACTATAATTCACCCCTCCACTTT. Its translation is CASSIPVGQANYNSPLHF. Using reference TRBV19 and TRBJ1-6 for the parts outside the CDR3, the full variable domain is DGGITQSPKYLFRKEGQNVTLSCEQNLNHDAMYWYRQDPGQGLRLIYYSQIVNDFQKGDIAEGYSVSREKKESFPLTVTSAQKNPTAFYLCASSIPVGQANYNSPLHFGNGTRLTVT.